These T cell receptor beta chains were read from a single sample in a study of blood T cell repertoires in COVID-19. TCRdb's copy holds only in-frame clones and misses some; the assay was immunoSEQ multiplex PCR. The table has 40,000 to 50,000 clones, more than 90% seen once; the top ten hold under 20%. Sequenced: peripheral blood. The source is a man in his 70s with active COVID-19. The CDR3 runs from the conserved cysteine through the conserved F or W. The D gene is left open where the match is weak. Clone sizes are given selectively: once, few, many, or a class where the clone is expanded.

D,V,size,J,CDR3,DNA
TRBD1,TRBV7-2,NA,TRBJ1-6,CASSSAGTGGGSPLHF,TGTGCCAGCAGCTCAGCCGGGACAGGGGGCGGGTCACCCCTCCACTTT
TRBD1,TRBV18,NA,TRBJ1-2,CASSPGQDNYGYTF,TGTGCCAGCTCTCCGGGACAGGATAACTATGGCTACACCTTC
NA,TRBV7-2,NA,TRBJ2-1,CASSFSVDRIGNEQFF,TGTGCCAGCAGCTTCAGCGTTGATAGGATAGGCAATGAGCAGTTCTTC
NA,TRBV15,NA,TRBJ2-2,CATSRGDTLTGELFF,TGTGCCACCAGCAGAGGGGACACCCTCACCGGGGAGCTGTTTTTT
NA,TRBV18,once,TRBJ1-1,CASSPRDTNTEAFF,TGTGCCAGCTCACCCCGAGACACGAACACTGAAGCTTTCTTT
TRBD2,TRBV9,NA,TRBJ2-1,CASSVGGSRNEQFF,TGTGCCAGCAGCGTGGGCGGGAGTAGAAATGAGCAGTTCTTC
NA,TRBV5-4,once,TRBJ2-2,CASSPPGVGANTGELFF,TGTGCCAGCAGCCCCCCGGGAGTGGGTGCGAACACCGGGGAGCTGTTTTTT
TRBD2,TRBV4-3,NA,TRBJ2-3,CASSRRLAGGRSPQYF,TGCGCCAGCAGCCGACGCCTAGCGGGAGGAAGGTCCCCGCAGTATTTT
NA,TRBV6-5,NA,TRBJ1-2,CASSHSFGYGYTF,TGTGCCAGCAGCCACAGCTTTGGGTATGGCTACACCTTC
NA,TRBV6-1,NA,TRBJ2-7,CASSEVSGSHEQYF,TGTGCCAGCAGTGAAGTGTCAGGGTCTCACGAGCAGTACTTC
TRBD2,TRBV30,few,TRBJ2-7,CAWRTSGGLHF,TGTGCCTGGAGGACTAGCGGGGGGCTCCACTTC
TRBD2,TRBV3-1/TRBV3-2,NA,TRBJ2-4,CASSQDGTSGPLAKNIQYF,TGTGCCAGCAGCCAAGACGGGACTAGCGGACCACTAGCCAAAAACATTCAGTACTTC
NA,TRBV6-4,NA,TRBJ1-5,CASSVDSNQPQHF,TGTGCCAGCAGTGTAGACAGTAATCAGCCCCAGCATTTT
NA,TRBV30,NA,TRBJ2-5,CAWSVAGRSQYF,TGTGCCTGGAGTGTCGCAGGGCGGTCCCAGTACTTC
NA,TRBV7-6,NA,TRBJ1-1,CASSLERGMNTEAFF,TGTGCCAGCAGCTTAGAGCGGGGAATGAACACTGAAGCTTTCTTT
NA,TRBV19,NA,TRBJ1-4,CASSLNEKLFF,TGTGCCAGTAGCCTTAATGAAAAACTGTTTTTT
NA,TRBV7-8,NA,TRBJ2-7,CASSLTGQPYEQYF,TGTGCCAGCAGCTTAACGGGACAACCCTACGAGCAGTACTTC
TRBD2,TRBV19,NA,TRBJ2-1,CASSIDRTSKFF,TGTGCCAGTAGTATAGATAGGACTAGCAAGTTCTTC
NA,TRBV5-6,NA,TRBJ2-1,CASSLGAGTYNEQFF,TGTGCCAGCAGCTTGGGGGCAGGGACCTACAATGAGCAGTTCTTC
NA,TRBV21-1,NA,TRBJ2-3,CASSKPGQGTSGRQSTDTQYF,TGTGCCAGCAGCAAACCAGGACAGGGGACTAGCGGGAGGCAAAGCACAGATACGCAGTATTTT
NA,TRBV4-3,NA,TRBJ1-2,CASSQGRHLNYGYTF,TGCGCCAGCAGCCAAGGTCGACACCTTAACTATGGCTACACCTTC
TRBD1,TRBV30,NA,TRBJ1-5,CAWAGQGNQPQHF,TGTGCCTGGGCTGGACAGGGGAATCAGCCCCAGCATTTT
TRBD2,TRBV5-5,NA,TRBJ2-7,CASSQDSGLVSYEQYF,TGTGCCAGCAGCCAGGACTCGGGACTAGTTTCCTACGAGCAGTACTTC
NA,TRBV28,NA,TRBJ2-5,CASSFQGGQETQYF,TGTGCCAGCAGTTTCCAGGGGGGCCAAGAGACCCAGTACTTC
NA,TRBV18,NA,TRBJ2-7,CASSPGHIYEQYF,TGTGCCAGCTCACCGGGACACATTTACGAGCAGTACTTC
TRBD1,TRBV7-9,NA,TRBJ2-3,CASSLALGGGTDTQYF,TGTGCCAGCAGCTTAGCGCTAGGGGGCGGCACAGATACGCAGTATTTT
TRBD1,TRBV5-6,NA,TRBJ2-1,CASSLGGQIDEQFF,TGTGCCAGCAGCTTGGGGGGACAGATTGATGAGCAGTTCTTC
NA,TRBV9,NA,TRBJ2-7,CASSVDDSRGYEQYF,TGTGCCAGCAGCGTAGACGATAGTAGAGGTTACGAGCAGTACTTC
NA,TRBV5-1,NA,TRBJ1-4,CASSLAGRIATNEKLFF,TGCGCCAGCAGCTTGGCCGGCAGGATAGCAACTAATGAAAAACTGTTTTTT
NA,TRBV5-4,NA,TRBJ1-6,CASSSAQGPGSPLHF,TGTGCCAGCAGCTCAGCGCAGGGGCCGGGGTCACCCCTCCACTTT
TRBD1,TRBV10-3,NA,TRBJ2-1,CAIRGTEYNEQFF,TGTGCCATCAGGGGGACAGAATACAATGAGCAGTTCTTC
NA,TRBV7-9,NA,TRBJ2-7,CASSFGRRAGATYEQYF,TGTGCCAGCAGCTTCGGGCGTCGGGCAGGGGCGACTTACGAGCAGTACTTC
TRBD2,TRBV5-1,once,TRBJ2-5,CASSLGLAGAPETQYF,TGCGCCAGCAGCTTGGGACTAGCGGGAGCTCCCGAGACCCAGTACTTC
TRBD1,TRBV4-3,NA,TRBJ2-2,CASSQVAWGQGGGELFF,TGCGCCAGCAGCCAAGTTGCTTGGGGACAGGGCGGCGGGGAGCTGTTTTTT
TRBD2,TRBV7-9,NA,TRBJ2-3,CASSKETSGGADTQYF,TGTGCCAGCAGCAAAGAGACTAGCGGGGGCGCAGATACGCAGTATTTT
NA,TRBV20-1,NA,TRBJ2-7,CSARTQYEQYF,TGCAGTGCTCGGACTCAATACGAGCAGTACTTC
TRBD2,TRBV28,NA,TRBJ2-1,CASREGGYNEQFF,TGTGCCAGCAGGGAGGGAGGGTACAATGAGCAGTTCTTC
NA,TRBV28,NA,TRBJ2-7,CASSILSYEQYF,TGTGCCAGCAGTATCCTCTCCTACGAGCAGTACTTC
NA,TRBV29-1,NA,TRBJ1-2,CSVEDLGRSLYGYTF,TGCAGCGTTGAAGATCTGGGCCGCTCACTCTATGGCTACACCTTC
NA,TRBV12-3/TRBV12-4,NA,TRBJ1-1,CASSFSENTEAFF,TGTGCCAGCAGTTTTAGTGAGAACACTGAAGCTTTCTTT
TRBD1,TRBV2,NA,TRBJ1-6,CATKGAPNSPLHF,TGTGCCACCAAGGGGGCGCCAAATTCACCCCTCCACTTT
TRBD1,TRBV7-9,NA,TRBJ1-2,CASRTGQGGYGYTF,TGTGCCAGCAGAACTGGACAGGGCGGCTATGGCTACACCTTC
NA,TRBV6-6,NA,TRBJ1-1,CASSHPGQPMNTEAFF,TGTGCCAGCAGCCACCCCGGACAGCCCATGAACACTGAAGCTTTCTTT
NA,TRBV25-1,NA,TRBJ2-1,CARGVNEQFF,TGTGCCAGGGGCGTGAATGAGCAGTTCTTC
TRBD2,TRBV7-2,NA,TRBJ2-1,CASSLAGTEGLAGGQDYEQFF,TGTGCCAGCAGCTTAGCTGGGACAGAGGGACTAGCGGGAGGCCAGGACTATGAGCAGTTCTTC
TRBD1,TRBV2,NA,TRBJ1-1,CASSESRGAEAFF,TGTGCCAGCAGTGAAAGCAGGGGGGCTGAAGCTTTCTTT
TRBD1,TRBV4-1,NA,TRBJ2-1,CASSQLTGNNEQFF,TGCGCCAGCAGCCAATTGACAGGGAACAATGAGCAGTTCTTC
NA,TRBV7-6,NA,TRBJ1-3,CASSLPGAGTGNTIYF,TGTGCCAGCAGCTTACCTGGTGCAGGGACTGGAAACACCATATATTTT
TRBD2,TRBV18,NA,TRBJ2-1,CASSRLAGGQDNEQFF,TGTGCCAGCTCACGACTAGCGGGAGGCCAGGACAATGAGCAGTTCTTC
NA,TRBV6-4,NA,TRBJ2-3,CASSEQALSTDTQYF,TGTGCCAGCAGTGAACAGGCCCTTAGCACAGATACGCAGTATTTT
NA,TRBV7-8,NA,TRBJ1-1,CASSSTRAGAEAFF,TGTGCCAGCAGCTCGACTAGAGCGGGGGCTGAAGCTTTCTTT
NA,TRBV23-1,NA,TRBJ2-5,CASSRQLVPAQETQYF,TGCGCCAGCAGTCGCCAACTAGTCCCCGCGCAAGAGACCCAGTACTTC
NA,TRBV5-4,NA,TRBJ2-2,CASSVDSVAWGGELFF,TGTGCCAGCAGCGTCGATAGCGTGGCGTGGGGCGGGGAGCTGTTTTTT
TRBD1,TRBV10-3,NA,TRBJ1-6,CAIGQGAESPLHF,TGTGCCATCGGACAGGGGGCCGAGTCACCCCTCCACTTT
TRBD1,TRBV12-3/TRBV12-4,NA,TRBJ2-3,CASNDRGSDTQYF,TGTGCCAGCAATGACAGGGGGTCAGATACGCAGTATTTT
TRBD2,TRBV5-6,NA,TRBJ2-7,CASSSGGPWAYEQYF,TGTGCCTCTTCTTCGGGGGGGCCTTGGGCCTACGAGCAGTACTTC
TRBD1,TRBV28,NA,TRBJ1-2,CASSVTGVGYTF,TGTGCCAGCAGTGTGACAGGGGTAGGCTACACCTTC
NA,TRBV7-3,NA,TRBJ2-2,CASSFRGVGTGELFF,TGTGCCAGCAGCTTCAGGGGAGTCGGGACCGGGGAGCTGTTTTTT
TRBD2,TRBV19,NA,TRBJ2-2,CASRRLAQGGELFF,TGTGCCAGTAGGCGACTAGCCCAAGGCGGGGAGCTGTTTTTT
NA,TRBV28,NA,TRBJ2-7,CASTISGGYEQYF,TGTGCCAGCACCATCTCCGGGGGCTACGAGCAGTACTTC